The rows below give T cell receptor beta chains drawn from one sample of a study of blood T cells in healthy people across ages. TCRdb fed the 5' RACE reads into MiXCR, producing one record per CDR3 protein. The table shows about 1,500,000 distinct CDR3 sequences, with over 25% occurring only once. The sequenced material came from blood. These receptors all come from a woman aged 25 to 45 in good health. CDR3s include the opening cysteine and the closing phenylalanine or tryptophan. A D gene is named only where the DNA matches it firmly. Rows give clone size only sometimes, using once, few, many, or a class for an expanded clone.

j_gene: TRBJ2-3
abundance: few
v_gene: TRBV5-1
d_gene: .
CDR3aa: CASSRSGEPTDTQYF
CDR3nt: TGCGCCAGCAGCCGATCAGGGGAACCCACAGATACGCAGTATTTT

j_gene: TRBJ2-5
abundance: few
v_gene: TRBV20-1
d_gene: TRBD1
CDR3aa: CSASIRGPETQYF
CDR3nt: TGCAGTGCTAGTATCAGGGGGCCGGAGACCCAGTACTTC

j_gene: TRBJ2-6
abundance: few
v_gene: TRBV7-2
d_gene: .
CDR3aa: CASSSSGAGANVLTF
CDR3nt: TGTGCCAGCAGCTCCTCGGGGGCTGGGGCCAACGTCCTGACTTTC

j_gene: TRBJ2-3
abundance: few
v_gene: TRBV2
d_gene: .
CDR3aa: CASSEESNTDTQYF
CDR3nt: TGTGCCAGCAGTGAAGAGAGCAACACAGATACGCAGTATTTT

j_gene: TRBJ2-7
abundance: .
v_gene: TRBV20-1
d_gene: .
CDR3aa: CSARDGRALEQYF
CDR3nt: TGCAGTGCTAGAGACGGCAGGGCCCTCGAGCAGTACTTC

j_gene: TRBJ2-5
abundance: .
v_gene: TRBV12-3/TRBV12-4
d_gene: .
CDR3aa: CASGEGGPRRETQYF
CDR3nt: TGTGCCAGCGGGGAGGGGGGGCCCAGGCGGGAGACCCAGTACTTC

j_gene: TRBJ1-5
abundance: many
v_gene: TRBV29-1
d_gene: TRBD1
CDR3aa: CSVVPGGLGQPQHF
CDR3nt: TGCAGCGTTGTTCCAGGGGGCTTGGGTCAGCCCCAGCATTTT

j_gene: TRBJ2-5
abundance: few
v_gene: TRBV15
d_gene: TRBD2
CDR3aa: CATSLKGREGETQYF
CDR3nt: TGTGCCACCAGCCTGAAGGGAAGGGAGGGAGAGACCCAGTACTTC

j_gene: TRBJ2-1
abundance: few
v_gene: TRBV20-1
d_gene: .
CDR3aa: CSASGKGWYNEQFF
CDR3nt: TGCAGTGCTAGTGGAAAGGGGTGGTACAATGAGCAGTTCTTC

j_gene: TRBJ1-5
abundance: few
v_gene: TRBV11-2
d_gene: .
CDR3aa: CASSLNSQTAQHF
CDR3nt: TGTGCCAGCAGCTTAAACAGCCAGACAGCCCAGCATTTT

j_gene: TRBJ2-5
abundance: .
v_gene: TRBV24-1
d_gene: .
CDR3aa: CATSDLGRSGLKETQYF
CDR3nt: TGTGCCACCAGTGATTTGGGTCGGTCCGGGCTTAAAGAGACCCAGTACTTC

j_gene: TRBJ2-1
abundance: few
v_gene: TRBV12-3/TRBV12-4
d_gene: TRBD2
CDR3aa: CASRWTSGPPNNEQFF
CDR3nt: TGTGCCAGCAGGTGGACTAGCGGACCTCCGAACAATGAGCAGTTCTTC